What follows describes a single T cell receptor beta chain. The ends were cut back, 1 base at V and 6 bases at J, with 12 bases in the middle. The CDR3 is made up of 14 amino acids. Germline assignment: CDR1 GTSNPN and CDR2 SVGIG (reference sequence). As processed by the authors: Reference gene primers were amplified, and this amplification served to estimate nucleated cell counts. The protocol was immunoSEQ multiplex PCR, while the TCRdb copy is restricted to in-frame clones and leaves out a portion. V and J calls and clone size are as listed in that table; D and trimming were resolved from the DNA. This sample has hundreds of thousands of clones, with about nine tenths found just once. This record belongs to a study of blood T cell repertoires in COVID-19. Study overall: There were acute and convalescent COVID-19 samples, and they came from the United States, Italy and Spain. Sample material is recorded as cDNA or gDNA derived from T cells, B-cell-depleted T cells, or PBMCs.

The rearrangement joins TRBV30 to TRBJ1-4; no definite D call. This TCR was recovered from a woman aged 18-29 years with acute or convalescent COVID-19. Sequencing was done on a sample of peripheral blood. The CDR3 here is CAWSGLGSYEKLFF. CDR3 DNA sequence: TGTGCCTGGAGTGGTCTGGGGAGCTATGAAAAACTGTTTTTT.